The TCR beta chain under discussion was sequenced for a study of identifying expanded T cells in peripheral blood. Collection occurred without any documented infections or immune events in donors. Sequencing was performed with immunoSEQ multiplex PCR; in TCRdb, only in-frame clones are kept and a portion is missing. The table has around 60,000 clones, approximately 80% seen once. Findings and caveats of the study: Roughly 1.2 clones differed between technical replicates, versus about 16 and 19 over time. Two-week clone count variance significantly increased as total template count grew.

In regard to this clone: Its target is unknown.

This sequence originates from a person aged 18 to 69 in good health. The sample was blood.

Here the CDR3 reads CSVEEGDPTQYF. The DNA of the CDR3 is TGCAGCGTTGAAGAAGGGGATCCGACCCAGTACTTC. V is TRBV29-1 and J is TRBJ2-5, with D tentatively TRBD1 (5 bases). Between the trimmed V and J ends, which lost 0 bases and 7 bases, there was a span of 9 bases. Germline loops: CDR1 SQVTM, CDR2 ANQGSEA. The CDR3 length is 12 residues. Looking up the rest from reference TRBV29-1 and TRBJ2-5 gives the full variable domain: SAVISQKPSRDICQRGTSLTIQCQVDSQVTMMFWYRQQPGQSLTLIATANQGSEATYESGFVIDKFPISRPNLTFSTLTVSNMSPEDSSIYLCSVEEGDPTQYFGPGTRLLVL.